These 10 T cell receptor beta chains share one sample of origin, sequenced in a study of shared clonotypes between healthy human individuals (dated by TCRdb to 2018 to 2020). CD8 naive samples consisted of CD45RO-negative cells that were positively selected for CCR7, yielding a CD45RA+CCR7+ population without TemRA cells. The library was produced with the immunoSEQ multiplex PCR assay. This immuneACCESS table, as held by TCRdb, lists in-frame sequences with V and J called but not all clones. Of the missing ones, under half trace to an unresolved V gene in checked studies; the others have no known cause. The sample table records 1.5 million to 2.5 million clones; about 94% of these occur just once. The top ten hold 1.2% of the sample. Sequencing was performed on naive CD8+ T cells sorted from blood. In the paper's terms, the cell subset or site label means: CD45RA+CCR7+. The receptors here all came from a man between 18 and 35 years old in good health.

V usage is TRBV4-1 and J usage is TRBJ2-7; perhaps TRBD2 as D (5 bases). This CDR3 is built from 15 residues. The germline CDR1 and CDR2 sequences are MGHRA and YSYEKL. With 1 base removed from V and 0 bases from J, the gap between germline ends came to 10 bases. The CDR3, as DNA: TGCGCCAGCAGCCAAGGGGAGAGTCTCTCCTACGAGCAGTACTTC. This encodes CASSQGESLSYEQYF.

This rearrangement joins TRBV27 to TRBJ1-3, with D possibly being TRBD1 (5 bases). Germline V gene data show CDR1 as MNHEY and CDR2 as SMNVEV (reference sequence). The V and J ends lost 2 bases and 2 bases respectively, with 7 bases between them. This CDR3 region has 14 residues. CDR3 nucleotides: TGTGCCAGCAGTTTAACGGGGCCTGGAAACACCATATATTTT. Amino acid sequence: CASSLTGPGNTIYF.

V usage is TRBV2 and J usage is TRBJ1-2; TRBD1 might be the D (5 bases). There are 12 residues in the CDR3. V was clipped by 6 bases and J by 7 bases, with 12 bases between them. The germline V gene encodes CDR1 SNHLY and CDR2 FYNNEI. The CDR3 reads CASRGGTFGYTF. The CDR3 DNA is TGTGCCAGCAGGGGGGGGACTTTTGGCTACACCTTC.

Concerning this clone itself: The sample has other DNA sequences that encode this CDR3 too. This chain uses TRBV27 with TRBJ2-2; D not certain. The CDR3 is 13 amino acids. Germline lookup yields CDR1 MNHEY and CDR2 SMNVEV (reference sequence). Trimming took off 2 bases at V and 4 bases at J, with 5 bases between the two ends. The CDR3 bases are TGTGCCAGCAGTTTAGGGGTCACCGGGGAGCTGTTTTTT. It is translated as CASSLGVTGELFF.

This chain joins TRBV6-1 and TRBJ2-7; TRBD1 might be the D (5 bases). V was shortened by 2 bases and J by 0 bases, with 11 bases between the two germline ends. The CDR3 spans 15 residues. Per the germline V gene, CDR1 is MNHNS and CDR2 is SASEGT. In DNA form, the CDR3 reads TGTGCCAGCAGTGAAAGCACAGGCAGCTCCTACGAGCAGTACTTC. It yields the protein CASSESTGSSYEQYF.

This rearrangement joins TRBV7-9 to TRBJ2-5; 10 positions match TRBD2. This CDR3 contains 17 residues. CDR1 SEHNR and CDR2 FQNEAQ come from the germline V gene (reference sequence). With 2 bases clipped from V and 2 bases from J, the junction kept 8 bases outside the gene matches. In DNA, the CDR3 is TGTGCCAGCAGCTTACAAGCGGGGGGGCCGAGTCAAGAGACCCAGTACTTC. Translation: CASSLQAGGPSQETQYF. Full variable domain (rest looked up from reference TRBV7-9 and TRBJ2-5): DTGVSQNPRHKITKRGQNVTFRCDPISEHNRLYWYRQTLGQGPEFLTYFQNEAQLEKSRLLSDRFSAERPKGSFSTLEIQRTEQGDSAMYLCASSLQAGGPSQETQYFGPGTRLLVL.

The J gene is TRBJ2-1, the V gene TRBV4-3; no definite D call. V was pared by 3 bases and J by 6 bases, with 9 bases between. Germline V gene data show CDR1 as LGHNA and CDR2 as YSLEER. This CDR3 spans 13 amino acids. CDR3 sequence (DNA): TGCGCCAGCAGCCAGGGGAATTCCAATGAGCAGTTCTTC. Translated: CASSQGNSNEQFF.

The rearrangement uses TRBV15 and TRBJ2-1; TRBD2 aligns across 7 bases. Unmatched junction bases numbered 11, after V lost 3 bases and J lost 3 bases. From germline, CDR1 is LNHNV and CDR2 YYDKDF (reference sequence). The CDR3 contains 17 residues. CDR3 DNA: TGTGCCACCAGCAGGCACCCTGGCGGGAGCTTCTACAATGAGCAGTTCTTC. It translates to CATSRHPGGSFYNEQFF.

This chain links TRBV9 with TRBJ1-1, with 8 bases matching TRBD1. CDR3 length equals 15 residues. Germline V lookup: CDR1 SGDLS, CDR2 YYNGEE. After removal of 4 bases from V and 5 bases from J, the junction contained 10 bases not matched to a gene. CDR3 amino acids: CASSLAGTGRTEAFF. The CDR3 nucleotides are TGTGCCAGCAGCTTGGCCGGGACAGGAAGAACTGAAGCTTTCTTT.

The chain uses TRBV5-4 and TRBJ1-2; a weak D match, TRBD1 (6 bases). The germline CDR1 and CDR2 sequences are SGHNT and YYREEE (reference sequence). Trimming pared 2 bases from V and 8 bases from J, leaving 16 bases between. The CDR3 is 14 amino acids. This CDR3 is CASSLVLGARGYTF. The CDR3 nucleotides are TGTGCCAGCAGCTTAGTACTGGGGGCGAGGGGCTACACCTTC.